The 15 T cell receptor beta chains reported below all come from one sample, sequenced in a study of cytomegalovirus exposure and HLA in healthy donors. Researchers ran the PCR with 60 Vbeta and 13 Jbeta primers. The method was immunoSEQ multiplex PCR; TCRdb's version includes in-frame clones alone and lacks a portion of them. The sample shows roughly 160,000 clones, more than 60% of them seen only once. Sequencing was done on a sample of PBMCs. The receptors derive from a middle-aged woman in good health and CMV-seropositive.

This clone turned up a few times. This chain joins TRBV5-4 and TRBJ1-1, with 7 positions matching TRBD1. V dropped 4 bases and J dropped 10; count of bases not matched to a gene: 7. CDR3 length: 12 amino acids. Germline V lookup: CDR1 SGHNT, CDR2 YYREEE (reference sequence). The CDR3 nucleotides are TGTGCCAGCAGCCGGGACAGCTTGATAGCTTTCTTT. It is translated as CASSRDSLIAFF.

The V call is TRBV27, the J call TRBJ1-1; D is uncertain. Germline-derived CDR1 and CDR2 are MNHEY and SMNVEV (reference sequence). V lost 4 bases and J 1 base, leaving 10 bases between the germline ends. CDR3 length: 14 residues. The CDR3 here is CASSSRASNTEAFF. The CDR3 nucleotides are TGTGCCAGCAGTTCGCGGGCCTCGAACACTGAAGCTTTCTTT.

The rearrangement links TRBV18 to TRBJ2-7, with D tentatively TRBD2 (8 bases). Trimming took 3 bases from V and 1 from J, leaving 16 bases between them. This CDR3 spans 16 amino acids. Per germline, CDR1 KGHSH and CDR2 LQKENI. The CDR3 loop reads CASSPPGGGLSYEQYF. DNA of the CDR3: TGTGCCAGCTCACCCCCGGGAGGGGGCCTTTCCTACGAGCAGTACTTC.

The V and J genes are TRBV29-1 and TRBJ2-1, with 11 bases identical to TRBD2. The germline CDR1 and CDR2 sequences are SQVTM and ANQGSEA. Trimming cost V 7 bases and J 10 bases; bases outside gene matches: 9. This CDR3 is built from 13 residues. The CDR3 DNA reads TGCAGCGCCGATAGCGGGAGGGCCTTCGAGCAGTTCTTC. Amino acids: CSADSGRAFEQFF.

Note on this clone: Since no conserved phenylalanine or tryptophan closes the CDR3, a read error is the likely cause. The limits of the CDR3 on the DNA are not certain, so only TCRdb's listed CDR3 is given. This sequence joins TRBV2 and TRBJ1-2. Germline V gene data show CDR1 as SNHLY and CDR2 as FYNNEI. Counting both end residues, the CDR3 totals 13 amino acids. The CDR3 protein is CASSESSMATPSG.

This clone was seen a handful of times. The chain combines TRBV7-9 with TRBJ1-5; 8 positions agree with TRBD1. The V and J ends lost 1 base and 3 bases, in that order; junction bases with no gene match: 2. Germline V CDR1 and CDR2: SEHNR, FQNEAQ (reference sequence). This CDR3 region has 15 residues. The CDR3 DNA sequence: TGTGCCAGCAGCTTAGGGACAGGGAACAATCAGCCCCAGCATTTT. This sequence encodes CASSLGTGNNQPQHF.

V gene TRBV6-5 combines with J gene TRBJ2-7, with a weak D call TRBD1 (5 bases). The germline CDR1 and CDR2 sequences are MNHEY and SVGAGI. The ends were cut back, 0 bases at V and 1 base at J, with 10 bases in the middle. The CDR3 runs 15 residues. CDR3 in amino acids: CASSYSIDSSYEQYF. The CDR3 DNA sequence: TGTGCCAGCAGTTACTCGATTGACAGTTCCTACGAGCAGTACTTC.

Here the CDR3 reads CASSRRQGDYNEQFF. The CDR3 coding sequence is TGTGCCAGCAGCAGACGACAGGGGGATTACAATGAGCAGTTCTTC. The rearrangement links TRBV7-3 to TRBJ2-1; 9 bases agree with TRBD1. Germline CDR1 and CDR2: SGHTA and FQGTGA. J was trimmed by 4 bases and V by 5 bases; bases with no gene match: 6. The CDR3 totals 15 residues.

This chain links TRBV12-5 with TRBJ1-1; D is unclear. V was pared by 0 bases and J by 2 bases, with 13 bases between. The CDR3 has 16 amino acids. Per germline, CDR1 LGHNT and CDR2 FRNRAP. CDR3 loop: CASGLVVSSGNTEAFF. CDR3 DNA: TGTGCTAGTGGTTTGGTTGTTTCCTCGGGAAACACTGAAGCTTTCTTT.

This chain uses TRBV11-1 with TRBJ1-1; D is uncertain. The CDR3 length is 13 residues. Trimming took off 1 base at V and 1 base at J, with 4 bases between the two ends. Germline V gene data show CDR1 as SGHAT and CDR2 as FQDESV (reference sequence). In DNA, the CDR3 is TGTGCCAGCAGCTTAGTGAGGAACACTGAAGCTTTCTTT. This codes for CASSLVRNTEAFF.

The chain joins TRBV28 to TRBJ2-7, with 8 bases identical to TRBD1. V was pared by 5 bases and J by 2 bases, with 5 bases of the junction left unmatched. This CDR3 is built from 14 residues. Germline-derived CDR1 and CDR2 are MDHEN and SYDVKM. The CDR3 region has the DNA TGTGCCAGCAGTGTGCGGACAGGGACCTACGAGCAGTACTTC. Translating it yields CASSVRTGTYEQYF.

V gene TRBV4-2 combines with J gene TRBJ2-7; 9 bases map to TRBD2. The germline V gene has CDR1 LGHNA and CDR2 YNFKEQ. V lost 0 bases and J lost 0; bases outside the gene matches: 18. The CDR3 has 21 amino acids. The DNA for the CDR3 is TGTGCCAGCAGCCAAGATCAGACCTACCATAGCGGGAGCCACTTCTCCTACGAGCAGTACTTC. This gives the protein CASSQDQTYHSGSHFSYEQYF.

A note on this clone: A read error may account for a junction end that differs from germline. V usage is TRBV7-7 and J usage is TRBJ2-1; D possibly corresponds to TRBD1 (5 bases). CDR3 size: 13 residues. Germline V gene data show CDR1 as SSHAT and CDR2 as FNYEAQ (reference sequence). CDR3 amino acids: CASSPDRYNEQFF. CDR3 DNA sequence: TGTGCTAGCAGCCCAGACAGATACAATGAGCAGTTCTTC. Filled out from reference TRBV7-7 and TRBJ2-1, the complete variable domain reads GAGVSQSPRYKVTKRGQDVTLRCDPISSHATLYWYQQALGQGPEFLTYFNYEAQPDKSGLPSDRFSAERPEGSISTLTIQRTEQRDSAMYRCASSPDRYNEQFFGPGTRLTVL.

This chain connects TRBV7-2 to TRBJ2-2; TRBD2 matches 11 bases. The CDR3 contains 16 residues. Germline CDR1 and CDR2: SGHTA and FQGNSA. The V segment lost 3 bases and the J segment 4 bases; nucleotides outside the gene matches: 4. DNA for the CDR3: TGTGCCAGCAGCTTTAGCGGGAGGGCCCTCACCGGGGAGCTGTTTTTT. Residues: CASSFSGRALTGELFF.

There are a few counts of this clone. This chain joins TRBV30 and TRBJ2-3; TRBD2 agrees at 7 bases. V dropped 5 bases and J dropped 6; count of bases not matched to a gene: 17. CDR3 size: 16 residues. The germline V gene encodes CDR1 GTSNPN and CDR2 SVGIG (reference sequence). The CDR3 reads CAWGTGWPGRVDTQYF. CDR3 nucleotide sequence: TGTGCCTGGGGGACCGGCTGGCCAGGGAGGGTTGATACGCAGTATTTT.